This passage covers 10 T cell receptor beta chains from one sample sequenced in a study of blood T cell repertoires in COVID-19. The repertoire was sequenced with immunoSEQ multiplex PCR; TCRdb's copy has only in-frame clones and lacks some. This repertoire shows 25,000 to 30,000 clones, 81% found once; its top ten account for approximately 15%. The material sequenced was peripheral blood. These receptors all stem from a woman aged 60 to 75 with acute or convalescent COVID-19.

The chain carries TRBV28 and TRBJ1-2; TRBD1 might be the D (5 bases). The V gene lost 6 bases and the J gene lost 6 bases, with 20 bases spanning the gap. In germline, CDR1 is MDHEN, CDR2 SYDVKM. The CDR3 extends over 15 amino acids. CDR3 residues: CASRTHGGGLDGYTF. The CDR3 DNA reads TGTGCCAGCAGGACTCACGGGGGTGGGCTTGATGGCTACACCTTC.

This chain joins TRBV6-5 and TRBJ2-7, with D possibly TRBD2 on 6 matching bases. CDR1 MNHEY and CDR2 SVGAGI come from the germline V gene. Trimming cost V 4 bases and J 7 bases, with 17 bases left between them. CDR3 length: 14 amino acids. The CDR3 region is CASSLLGTRWEQYF. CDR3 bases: TGTGCCAGCAGTTTGTTGGGGACTCGCTGGGAGCAGTACTTC.

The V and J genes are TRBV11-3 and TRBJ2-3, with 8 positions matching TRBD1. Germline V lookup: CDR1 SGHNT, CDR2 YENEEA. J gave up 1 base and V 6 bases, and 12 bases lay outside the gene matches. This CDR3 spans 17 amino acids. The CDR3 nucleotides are TGTGCCAGCAGTTCCACAAGAGGACAGGGTCGCACAGATACGCAGTATTTT. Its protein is CASSSTRGQGRTDTQYF.

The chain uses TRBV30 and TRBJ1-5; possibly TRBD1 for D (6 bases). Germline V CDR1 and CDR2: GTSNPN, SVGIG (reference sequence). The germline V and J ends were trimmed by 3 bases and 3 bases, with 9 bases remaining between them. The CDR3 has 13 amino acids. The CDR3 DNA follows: TGTGCCTGGAGCAGGGACAACAATCAGCCCCAGCATTTT. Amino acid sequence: CAWSRDNNQPQHF.

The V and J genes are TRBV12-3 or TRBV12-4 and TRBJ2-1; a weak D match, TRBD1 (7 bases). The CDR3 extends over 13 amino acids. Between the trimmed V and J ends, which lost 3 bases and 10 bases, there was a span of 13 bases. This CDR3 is CASSFRDSGEQFF. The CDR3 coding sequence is TGTGCCAGCAGTTTCAGGGACAGCGGGGAGCAGTTCTTC.

CDR3 residues: CASSQRGGYEQYF. The CDR3 nucleotides are TGCGCCAGCAGCCAAAGGGGAGGATACGAGCAGTACTTC. The chain has TRBV5-1 and TRBJ2-7, with D tentatively TRBD2 (6 bases). Germline CDR1 SGHRS, CDR2 YFSETQ. Trimming shortened V by 4 bases and J by 4 bases, and 12 bases separated the two germline ends. CDR3 length: 13 amino acids.

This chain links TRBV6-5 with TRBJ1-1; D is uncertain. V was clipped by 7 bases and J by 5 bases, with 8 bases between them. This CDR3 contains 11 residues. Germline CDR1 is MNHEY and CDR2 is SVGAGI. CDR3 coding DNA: TGTGCCAGCAATCGGGGAACTGAAGCTTTCTTT. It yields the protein CASNRGTEAFF.

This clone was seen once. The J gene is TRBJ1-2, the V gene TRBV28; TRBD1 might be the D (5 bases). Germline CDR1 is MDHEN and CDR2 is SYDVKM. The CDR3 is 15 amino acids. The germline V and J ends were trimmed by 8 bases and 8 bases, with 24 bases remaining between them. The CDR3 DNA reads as TGTGCCAGCGCTATGCTATGGGGGGGATTGAGAGGCTACACCTTC. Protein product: CASAMLWGGLRGYTF.

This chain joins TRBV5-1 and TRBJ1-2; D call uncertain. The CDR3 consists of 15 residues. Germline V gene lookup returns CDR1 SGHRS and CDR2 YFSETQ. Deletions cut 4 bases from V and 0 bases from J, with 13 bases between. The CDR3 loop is CASSPSATANYGYTF. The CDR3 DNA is TGCGCCAGCAGCCCGAGCGCAACGGCTAACTATGGCTACACCTTC.

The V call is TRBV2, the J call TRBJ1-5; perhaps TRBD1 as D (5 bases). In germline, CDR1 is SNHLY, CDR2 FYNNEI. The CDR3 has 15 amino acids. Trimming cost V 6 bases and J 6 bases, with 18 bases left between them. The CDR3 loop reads CASSLGLMSGQPQHF. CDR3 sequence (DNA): TGTGCCAGCAGCCTGGGACTGATGTCGGGTCAGCCCCAGCATTTT.